Listed below are T cell receptor beta chains from one sample, sequenced in a study of cytotoxic CD8 clonotypes in ibrutinib-treated CLL. The protocol was immunoSEQ multiplex PCR, while the TCRdb copy is restricted to in-frame clones and leaves out a portion. This table has 200,000 to 250,000 clones, 75% to 80% appearing once. This specimen was PBMCs, taken after 12 months of ibrutinib treatment. Receptors originate from a human donor with chronic lymphocytic leukemia. Both conserved end residues are part of each CDR3. The D gene is left open where the match is weak. Some rows mark clone size as missing; the rest say once, few, many or name a class of expanded clone.

>TRBV7-8|TRBD2|few|TRBJ2-1
TGTGCCACCATGGGACTAGGATATGACAATGAGCAGTTCTTC
CATMGLGYDNEQFF
>TRBV9|-|-|TRBJ2-5
TGTGCCAGCAGCGTGTCTCCCCATAACCAAGAGACCCAGTACTTC
CASSVSPHNQETQYF
>TRBV11-2|-|-|TRBJ2-7
TGTGCCAGCAGCTTAGGGGGTTCCTACGAGCAGTACTTC
CASSLGGSYEQYF
>TRBV18|-|-|TRBJ2-7
TGTGCCAGCTCACCAGAGTCCCGGGGGCGATGGGAGCAGTACTTC
CASSPESRGRWEQYF
>TRBV6-6|TRBD2|once|TRBJ2-5
TGTGCCAGCAGTTCTAGCGGGATAGAGACCCAGTACTTC
CASSSSGIETQYF
>TRBV27|-|-|TRBJ2-7
TGTGCCAGCAGTTTCTTAGTCGAAGCCGAGCAGTACTTC
CASSFLVEAEQYF
>TRBV6-5|TRBD1|-|TRBJ2-7
TGTGCCAGCAGCCGAGTAGGGACAGGGGACTACGAGCAGTACTTC
CASSRVGTGDYEQYF
>TRBV5-1|-|-|TRBJ2-3
TGCGCCAGCAGCTTTAACTTTGGACAGTCTGGCACAGATACGCAGTATTTT
CASSFNFGQSGTDTQYF
>TRBV10-1|-|few|TRBJ2-7
TGCGCCAGCAGTCGCGACAGTTCCTCCTACGAGCAGTACTTC
CASSRDSSSYEQYF
>TRBV5-1|-|-|TRBJ1-1
TGCGCCAGCAGCCCCCAGACAAACATGAACACTGAAGCTTTCTTT
CASSPQTNMNTEAFF
>TRBV20-1|-|-|TRBJ2-7
TGCAGTGCTAGAGACCAATACGAGCAGTACTTC
CSARDQYEQYF
>TRBV11-1|-|once|TRBJ1-1
TGTGCCAGCAGCTTAGCGGAGGGCACTGAAGCTTTCTTT
CASSLAEGTEAFF
>TRBV5-1|TRBD2|-|TRBJ2-1
TGCGCCAGCAGCCCAAGACTAGCGGTCTACAATGAGCAGTTCTTC
CASSPRLAVYNEQFF
>TRBV12-2|-|-|TRBJ2-1
TGTGCAAGTCGCTTAGGGGTTACCTACAATGAGCAGTTCTTC
CASRLGVTYNEQFF
>TRBV9|-|-|TRBJ2-7
TGTGCCAGCAGCACGCGGGACGCCACCTACGAGCAGTACTTC
CASSTRDATYEQYF
>TRBV30|-|-|TRBJ2-6
TGTGCCTGGAGTGTGGTGACTGGGGCCAACGTCCTGACTTTC
CAWSVVTGANVLTF
>TRBV6-5|-|-|TRBJ1-1
TGTGCCAGCAGTTACAACGCCGGGACTGAAGCTTTCTTT
CASSYNAGTEAFF
>TRBV4-1|TRBD2|-|TRBJ2-1
TGCGCCAGCAGCCAAAACCCGGGACTAGCGGGGTACAATGAGCAGTTCTTC
CASSQNPGLAGYNEQFF
>TRBV5-6|-|-|TRBJ1-3
TGTGCCAGCAGCTTCCCCGAGGGAGCCTCTGGAAACACCATATATTTT
CASSFPEGASGNTIYF
>TRBV5-4|-|-|TRBJ2-5
TGTGCCAGCAGCTTGGGTCCGGGACACCAAGAGACCCAGTACTTC
CASSLGPGHQETQYF
>TRBV6-5|-|-|TRBJ1-1
TGTGCCAGCAGTGCCCAGGGCTTCCTCACTGAAGCTTTCTTT
CASSAQGFLTEAFF
>TRBV5-4|-|-|TRBJ2-7
TGTGCCAGCAGCGTGGGCAACTCCTACGAGCAGTACTTC
CASSVGNSYEQYF
>TRBV13|TRBD2|-|TRBJ2-1
TGTGCCAGCAGCTCAAGACTAGCGGGGGACAATGAGCAGTTCTTC
CASSSRLAGDNEQFF
>TRBV19|-|-|TRBJ2-2
TGTGCCAGTTTGCGCAGGGGAGGGCCCGGGGAGCTGTTTTTT
CASLRRGGPGELFF
>TRBV7-9|-|-|TRBJ1-1
TGTGCCAGCAGGGGTTGGGGGAACACTGAAGCTTTCTTT
CASRGWGNTEAFF
>TRBV15|-|-|TRBJ2-3
TGTGCCACCAGCAGAGATAAGGGGGGGCGAGCAGTGCAGTATTTT
CATSRDKGGRAVQYF
>TRBV7-9|-|few|TRBJ1-4
TGTGCCAGCAGCTTAAGGACCCTTACGGCGGAAAAACTGTTTTTT
CASSLRTLTAEKLFF
>TRBV27|-|-|TRBJ1-1
TGTGCCAGCAGTTTATTGGGCAAGAACACTGAAGCTTTCTTT
CASSLLGKNTEAFF
>TRBV11-3|TRBD2|-|TRBJ2-3
TGTGCCAGCAGCTTAGGCATGCGACTAGCGGAAAACACAGATACGCAGTATTTT
CASSLGMRLAENTDTQYF
>TRBV6-1|-|-|TRBJ2-7
TGTGCCAGCACAGACAGTCGCTCCTACGAGCAGTACTTC
CASTDSRSYEQYF
>TRBV28|TRBD1|few|TRBJ1-5
TGTGCCAGCAGTCAGGGGGCTCAGCATCAGCCCCAGCATTTT
CASSQGAQHQPQHF
>TRBV27|-|-|TRBJ2-1
TGTGCCAGCAGTGATGAGTACAATGAGCAGTTCTTC
CASSDEYNEQFF
>TRBV9|TRBD2|-|TRBJ2-7
TGTGCCAGCAGCCCTCGGGGACTAGCGGGTATCTCGAGCTCCTACGAGCAGTACTTC
CASSPRGLAGISSSYEQYF
>TRBV20-1|-|-|TRBJ1-1
TGCAGGGCCTCGAGGGGTACTGAAGCTTTCTTT
CRASRGTEAFF
>TRBV7-9|-|once|TRBJ1-2
TGTGCCAGCAGCTTAGAGGACAGTGGCTATGGCTACACCTTC
CASSLEDSGYGYTF
>TRBV7-9|-|-|TRBJ2-1
TGTGCCAGCAGCTCATTAGGAGGACTGGCCAGCTCCTACAATGAGCAGTTCTTC
CASSSLGGLASSYNEQFF
>TRBV28|-|-|TRBJ1-1
TGTGCCAGTCCCCCCGGGGGGCGCAACACTGAAGCTTTCTTT
CASPPGGRNTEAFF
>TRBV19|-|-|TRBJ2-2
TGTGCCAGTAGTATTGGGCTTAACACCGGGGAGCTGTTTTTT
CASSIGLNTGELFF
>TRBV6-5|-|-|TRBJ2-5
TGTGCCAGCAGCCGTTCAACCCCGGGGCAGGAGACCCAGTACTTC
CASSRSTPGQETQYF
>TRBV10-2|TRBD2|few|TRBJ2-7
TGCGCCAGTCGACTAGCGGGAGCCTACGAGCAGTACTTC
CASRLAGAYEQYF
>TRBV6-4|TRBD1|once|TRBJ1-2
TGTGCCAGCAGTGATCCCGCACGGACAGGGGGCCCCAACTATGGCTACACCTTC
CASSDPARTGGPNYGYTF
>TRBV30|-|few|TRBJ1-2
TGTGCCTGGAGTGAAGGCGGGGGACACCTATTC
CAWSEGGGHLF
>TRBV6-6|-|-|TRBJ1-1
TGTGCCAGCAGGAGGGTTGAAAGTGAAGCTTTCTTT
CASRRVESEAFF
>TRBV28|TRBD2|-|TRBJ2-7
TGTGCCAGCAGTTTCAGGGAGGGGCAGTACTTC
CASSFREGQYF
>TRBV15|-|-|TRBJ1-3
TGTGCCACCAGCAGAGGACAAAGCTCTGGAAACACCATATATTTT
CATSRGQSSGNTIYF
>TRBV2|-|few|TRBJ2-1
TGTGCCAGCAGTGCCCGGGACTTCTCCTACAATGAGCAGTTCTTC
CASSARDFSYNEQFF
>TRBV9|-|few|TRBJ1-5
TGTGCCAGCAGCGTAGATGGCAATCAGCCCCAGCATTTT
CASSVDGNQPQHF
>TRBV10-3|-|once|TRBJ2-2
TGTGCCATCGAAGTGAATGGTGGCACCGGGGAGCTGTTTTTT
CAIEVNGGTGELFF
>TRBV7-9|-|few|TRBJ1-2
TGTGCCAGCAGCTACTGGCGAGGTGCAGGGAATTATGGCTACACCTTC
CASSYWRGAGNYGYTF